Sequencing of this T cell receptor (beta chain) was carried out in a study of blood T cell repertoires in COVID-19. The wider study: T cells, B-cell-depleted T cells, or PBMCs supplied cDNA or gDNA.

In its sample, this clone was seen a few times. This CDR3 comprises 15 residues. Trimming removed 0 bases at V and 4 bases at J, with 12 bases between. Germline CDR1 KGHSH, CDR2 LQKENI. Original processing notes: Quantification of nucleated cells was approximated via reference gene primer amplification. Clones were sequenced by immunoSEQ multiplex PCR, and TCRdb holds only the in-frame ones, with some missing. D and trimming come from the DNA, and the V and J calls and clone size come from that table. The top ten hold 4.5% to 6% of the sample, which has about 87,000 clones, over 75% seen once. The receptor comes from an elderly woman with acute or convalescent COVID-19. The chain is built from TRBV18 and TRBJ1-1; possibly TRBD1 for D (5 bases). Source material: peripheral blood. Here the CDR3 reads CASSPPQRRGTEAFF. DNA for the CDR3: TGTGCCAGCTCACCACCGCAGCGTAGGGGCACTGAAGCTTTCTTT.